These T cell receptor beta chains were read from a single sample in a study of OX40 agonist ivuxolimab in advanced cancers. Produced via immunoSEQ multiplex PCR; TCRdb's table is partial and in-frame only. The data contain 90,000 to 100,000 clones, roughly nine tenths of them singletons. Sequences were derived from CD4+ or CD8+ T cells sorted from blood, sampled in a trial of the OX40 agonist ivuxolimab. The receptors originated from an adult with an advanced solid tumor such as melanoma, head and neck, liver or kidney cancer. The CDR3 runs from the conserved cysteine through the conserved F or W. D genes are given only for firm matches. The size of a clone is reported for some rows only, either as once, few or many, or as a class for expanded clones.

j_gene | abundance | d_gene | v_gene | len | CDR3aa | CDR3nt
TRBJ2-7 | - | TRBD1 | TRBV14 | 15 | CASSHLGTASYEQYF | TGTGCCAGCAGCCATCTCGGGACAGCCTCCTACGAGCAGTACTTC
TRBJ2-3 | - | - | TRBV6-1 | 15 | CASSAGSIRTDTQYF | TGTGCCAGCAGTGCCGGGTCGATCCGCACAGATACGCAGTATTTT
TRBJ2-1 | - | - | TRBV18 | 16 | CASSPPSRAARNEQFF | TGTGCCAGCTCACCCCCCTCCCGGGCGGCTCGTAATGAGCAGTTCTTC
TRBJ1-4 | - | - | TRBV30 | 15 | CAWSAKGQYNEKLFF | TGTGCCTGGAGTGCGAAGGGCCAGTACAATGAAAAACTGTTTTTT
TRBJ2-1 | - | - | TRBV6-5 | 15 | CASSYSIIGYNEQFF | TGTGCCAGCAGTTACTCGATAATAGGCTACAATGAGCAGTTCTTC
TRBJ2-7 | few | TRBD1 | TRBV4-1 | 17 | CASSHNYRGTGVYEQYF | TGCGCCAGCAGCCATAATTACAGGGGAACAGGAGTCTACGAGCAGTACTTC
TRBJ2-2 | - | - | TRBV7-9 | 14 | CASSFRVGTGELFF | TGTGCCAGCAGCTTCAGGGTTGGCACCGGGGAGCTGTTTTTT
TRBJ2-1 | - | - | TRBV2 | 12 | CASSDLDNEQFF | TGTGCCAGCAGTGACCTGGACAATGAGCAGTTCTTC
TRBJ1-5 | - | TRBD1 | TRBV19 | 17 | CASAGTGASLGNQPQHF | TGTGCCAGTGCCGGGACAGGGGCTTCCTTGGGGAATCAGCCCCAGCATTTT
TRBJ2-3 | - | TRBD2 | TRBV9 | 14 | CASSRTSGTDTQYF | TGTGCCAGCAGCCGTACTAGCGGCACAGATACGCAGTATTTT
TRBJ2-3 | once | - | TRBV30 | 12 | CAWSGSQGTQYF | TGTGCCTGGAGTGGCTCTCAGGGGACGCAGTATTTT
TRBJ2-1 | - | TRBD1 | TRBV2 | 15 | CASSATGGDYNEQFF | TGTGCCAGCAGTGCGACAGGGGGCGATTACAATGAGCAGTTCTTC
TRBJ2-7 | - | TRBD2 | TRBV27 | 15 | CASSRSSGPLYEQYF | TGTGCCAGCAGTCGCTCTAGCGGGCCCCTCTACGAGCAGTACTTC